This T cell receptor beta chain is drawn from a study of metastatic and nonmetastatic thyroid tumors. Across the whole study: Repertoire data that came from the blood and tumor or nodule tissue of malignant and benign thyroid patients were compared. Study-wide findings and caveats: TCR beta diversity was reportedly significantly higher in malignant thyroid tumors than benign nodules, in blood and tumor.

In its sample, this clone was seen a few times. The target antigen is unknown. Per the authors' pipeline: To classify distant metastasis in papillary thyroid cancer, a model was built from CDR3 differences across clinicopathological groups. TCRdb re-clonotyped the PCR reads via MiXCR. Here the V and J calls rest on TCRdb's processing, not on the authors' analysis. The sample contains 70,000 or so clones, around 14% of which appear only once. None of the patients had undergone any treatment ahead of thyroid surgery. Sequenced input: blood. This sequence originates from a male donor with papillary thyroid cancer or a benign thyroid nodule (not recorded which). Some clones in this sample may be carry-over from other donors' samples.

CDR3 bases: TGTGCCAGCAGTTCTTCCTGGCGGGTTTTGATCCCCTACAATGAGCAGTTCTTC. It is translated as CASSSSWRVLIPYNEQFF. The rearrangement uses TRBV6-2 or TRBV6-3 and TRBJ2-1; D is possibly TRBD2 (5 bases). Deletions cut 4 bases from V and 2 bases from J, with 21 bases between. This CDR3 comprises 18 residues. Germline loops: CDR1 MNHEY, CDR2 SVGEGT.